The 28 T cell receptor beta chains below come from one sample, sequenced in a study of Graves' ophthalmopathy and Graves' hyperthyroidism. As the template, RNA transcripts were used to amplify TCR beta CDR3 regions. The library came from an HTBI-primed first-round RT-PCR and a second-round multiplex PCR. TCRdb itself ran the multiplex PCR reads through MiXCR, one entry per CDR3 protein. Altogether 600,000 to 650,000 distinct CDR3 sequences are present, 22% being singletons, with the ten largest covering roughly 7.4%. Sequencing was performed on peripheral blood. The receptors were sampled from a woman aged 18-29 years with stable Graves' hyperthyroidism. Some clones in this sample may be carry-over from other donors' samples.

The table lists this clonotype with many counts. The chain employs TRBV15 and TRBJ1-1; D remains ambiguous. The CDR3 is made up of 14 amino acids. CDR1 is LNHNV and CDR2 is YYDKDF in the germline V gene (reference sequence). V shed 0 bases and J shed 4 bases, with 9 bases lying between them. For the CDR3, the DNA is TGTGCCACCAGCAGAGACCTCGGTGGCACTGAAGCTTTCTTT. Its translation is CATSRDLGGTEAFF.

V gene TRBV20-1 combines with J gene TRBJ1-2; no definite D call. V dropped 6 bases and J dropped 0 bases, with 11 bases sitting between them. CDR1 and CDR2 (germline): DFQATT, SNEGSKA (reference sequence). The CDR3 has 13 amino acids. CDR3 bases: TGCAGTGCCCGGCGCGGGACTAACTATGGCTACACCTTC. Translation: CSARRGTNYGYTF.

In this sample, this clonotype turned up many times. The CDR3, as DNA: TGTGCCAGCAGCGTAGATGAAGGGGGTGGCGCTTTCTTT. Its protein product is CASSVDEGGGAFF. The genes are TRBV9 and TRBJ1-1; possible D gene TRBD1, 6 bases. Per the germline V gene, CDR1 is SGDLS and CDR2 is YYNGEE. The CDR3 is made up of 13 amino acids. Trimming took 0 bases from V and 11 from J, leaving 14 bases between them.

The chain recombines TRBV29-1 with TRBJ1-1, with 7 bases aligning to TRBD1. Unmatched junction bases numbered 9, after V lost 6 bases and J lost 8 bases. The CDR3 contains 12 residues. Germline CDR1 SQVTM, CDR2 ANQGSEA. The DNA of the CDR3 is TGCAGCGTCGATGGGGGACAGCAAGAAGCTTTCTTT. Its protein product is CSVDGGQQEAFF.

The chain joins TRBV2 to TRBJ2-2, with D tentatively TRBD2 (5 bases). CDR1 is SNHLY and CDR2 is FYNNEI in the germline V gene. This CDR3 is 15 amino acids long. V was pared by 11 bases and J by 5 bases, with 21 bases between. CDR3 residues: CAFPTPGKGTGELFF. CDR3 in DNA: TGTGCCTTCCCTACCCCGGGAAAAGGGACCGGGGAGCTGTTTTTT.

Many counts were recorded for this clonotype. The chain uses TRBV15 and TRBJ2-2, with D unresolved. Deletions cut 3 bases from V and 8 bases from J, with 10 bases between. The germline gives CDR1 LNHNV, CDR2 YYDKDF (reference sequence). This CDR3 is built from 13 residues. CDR3 in amino acids: CATSSTHWGELFF. CDR3 DNA: TGTGCCACCAGCAGTACCCATTGGGGGGAGCTGTTTTTT.

The V gene is TRBV5-1, the J gene TRBJ2-7; perhaps TRBD2 as D (6 bases). V lost 6 bases to trimming and J lost 4 bases, with 11 bases between them. CDR1 SGHRS and CDR2 YFSETQ come from the germline V gene. The CDR3 totals 12 residues. This chain's CDR3 is CASKDGGYEQYF. The CDR3 bases are TGCGCCAGCAAGGACGGGGGTTACGAGCAGTACTTC.

In this sample, this clonotype turned up many times. V is TRBV15 and J is TRBJ1-1, with no clear D. The germline V gene has CDR1 LNHNV and CDR2 YYDKDF (reference sequence). Trimming stripped 0 bases from V and 2 bases from J, with 4 bases between. This CDR3 has 13 residues. CDR3 DNA sequence: TGTGCCACCAGCAGAGAACAAAACACTGAAGCTTTCTTT. This encodes CATSREQNTEAFF.

This clonotype was seen ten or more times. The DNA of the CDR3 is TGTGCCAGCATTGACGGACAGGGCGGACAGCCCCAGCATTTT. This translates into CASIDGQGGQPQHF. The chain uses TRBV6-2 or TRBV6-3 and TRBJ1-5; 8 nucleotides align to TRBD1. This CDR3 is built from 14 residues. Unmatched junction bases numbered 9, after V lost 7 bases and J lost 7 bases. CDR1 MNHEY and CDR2 SVGEGT come from the germline V gene.

V usage is TRBV27 and J usage is TRBJ2-2; the match to TRBD2 covers 8 bases. The CDR3 runs to 16 residues. Losses at the gene ends were 5 bases for V and 5 bases for J; bases not matched to a gene: 10. Germline V CDR1 and CDR2: MNHEY, SMNVEV (reference sequence). CDR3 DNA sequence: TGTGCCAGCAGTCCCTCGACTAGCGTGTTGACCGGGGAGCTGTTTTTT. This translates into CASSPSTSVLTGELFF.

This sequence joins TRBV2 and TRBJ1-1; TRBD1 might be the D (6 bases). This CDR3 region has 14 residues. Trimming took off 10 bases at V and 1 base at J, with 16 bases between the two ends. Looked up from germline, CDR1 is SNHLY and CDR2 is FYNNEI. The CDR3 loop is CATRPDRSNTEAFF. The CDR3 coding sequence is TGTGCCACTAGACCGGACAGATCGAACACTGAAGCTTTCTTT.

The sample holds many counts of this clonotype. The rearrangement joins TRBV12-3 or TRBV12-4 to TRBJ1-5, with 10 bases matching TRBD1. CDR3 length equals 17 residues. J gave up 0 bases and V 4 bases, and 6 bases lay outside the gene matches. The CDR3 nucleotides are TGTGCCAGCAGTTCGACAGGGGGCCTATATAGCAATCAGCCCCAGCATTTT. Translated, it gives CASSSTGGLYSNQPQHF.

This clonotype showed up just a few times. The chain employs TRBV29-1 and TRBJ2-2, with TRBD2 identical over 9 bases. The J segment lost 6 bases and the V segment lost 5 bases, leaving 7 bases of the junction unmatched. The CDR3 totals 14 residues. In germline, CDR1 is SQVTM, CDR2 ANQGSEA. This chain's CDR3 is CSVRVSGGAGELFF. CDR3 coding DNA: TGCAGCGTTCGGGTTAGCGGGGGAGCCGGGGAGCTGTTTTTT.

This clonotype showed up many times. This chain links TRBV6-5 with TRBJ2-7; TRBD2 is a possible D gene (6 bases). V shed 2 bases and J shed 3 bases, with 23 bases lying between them. The CDR3 totals 18 residues. Germline CDR1 is MNHEY and CDR2 is SVGAGI. Here the CDR3 DNA reads TGTGCCAGCAGTTACGAAAAAACAACGGGGAGGATCCGCTACGAGCAGTACTTC. Amino acids: CASSYEKTTGRIRYEQYF.

Many counts were recorded for this clonotype. The chain couples TRBV6-5 to TRBJ2-2; D uncertain. The CDR3 covers 13 residues. Trimming removed 4 bases at V and 5 bases at J, with 8 bases between. Germline V gives CDR1 MNHEY, CDR2 SVGAGI. The CDR3 protein is CASSFSGTGELFF. Written as DNA, the CDR3 is TGTGCCAGCAGTTTCTCCGGGACCGGGGAGCTGTTTTTT.

The gene calls are TRBV12-3 or TRBV12-4 and TRBJ2-5, with 7 bases that match TRBD2. The V segment lost 5 bases and the J segment 9 bases; nucleotides outside the gene matches: 6. The CDR3 length is 12 residues. CDR3 loop: CASSTTREAQYF. CDR3 nucleotides: TGTGCCAGCAGTACCACTCGGGAGGCCCAGTACTTC.

This clonotype was picked up many times. This sequence joins TRBV20-1 and TRBJ2-7; TRBD2 matches at 8 bases. Trimming removed 2 bases from V and 7 bases from J; junction bases left unmatched: 7. The CDR3 is 13 residues long. Per the germline V gene, CDR1 is DFQATT and CDR2 is SNEGSKA (reference sequence). This CDR3 is CSARLAGSREQYF. The CDR3 DNA is TGCAGTGCTAGACTAGCGGGTTCGCGGGAGCAGTACTTC.

This chain joins TRBV12-3 or TRBV12-4 and TRBJ1-1; D unresolved. The CDR3 is 15 residues long. Trimming removed 6 bases from V and 0 bases from J, with 14 bases in between. This CDR3 reads CASSPLEGLNTEAFF. The CDR3 DNA follows: TGTGCCAGCAGCCCCTTAGAGGGCCTGAACACTGAAGCTTTCTTT.

This clonotype was seen repeatedly, ten times or more. The J gene is TRBJ1-1, the V gene TRBV2; D ambiguous. Trimming took 4 bases from V and 0 from J, leaving 9 bases between them. The CDR3 has 14 amino acids. Germline V CDR1 and CDR2: SNHLY, FYNNEI. The CDR3 coding sequence is TGTGCCAGCAGTGTGGGCAGGTTGAACACTGAAGCTTTCTTT. It codes for CASSVGRLNTEAFF.

CDR3 region: CASSHRQGYGTEAFF. DNA for the CDR3: TGTGCCAGCAGCCACCGACAGGGGTACGGCACTGAAGCTTTCTTT. The chain recombines TRBV7-9 with TRBJ1-1, with 8 bases matching TRBD1. The germline V gene has CDR1 SEHNR and CDR2 FQNEAQ (reference sequence). Trimming at V came to 5 bases and at J to 4 bases, leaving 9 bases not matched to a gene. The CDR3 extends over 15 amino acids. Complete variable domain (other parts from reference TRBV7-9 and TRBJ1-1): DTGVSQNPRHKITKRGQNVTFRCDPISEHNRLYWYRQTLGQGPEFLTYFQNEAQLEKSRLLSDRFSAERPKGSFSTLEIQRTEQGDSAMYLCASSHRQGYGTEAFFGQGTRLTVV.

This clonotype was counted many times. V usage is TRBV30 and J usage is TRBJ2-2; 7 positions match TRBD2. Germline CDR1 GTSNPN, CDR2 SVGIG (reference sequence). The CDR3 has 14 amino acids. Trimming removed 3 bases from V and 4 bases from J; junction bases left unmatched: 5. The CDR3 protein is CAWRRGSPTGELFF. The CDR3 nucleotides are TGTGCCTGGAGGCGGGGGTCACCCACCGGGGAGCTGTTTTTT.

Only a few counts were recorded for this clonotype. The V and J genes are TRBV30 and TRBJ1-2, with D tentatively TRBD1 (6 bases). The CDR3 is 15 amino acids. Trimming took 0 bases from V and 2 from J, leaving 13 bases between them. Looked up from germline, CDR1 is GTSNPN and CDR2 is SVGIG (reference sequence). The CDR3 loop reads CAWSVPRDTNYGYTF. The DNA for the CDR3 is TGTGCCTGGAGTGTACCCCGGGACACGAACTATGGCTACACCTTC.

This clonotype was seen repeatedly, ten times or more. The CDR3 reads CASFPGHVSGNTIYF. DNA for the CDR3: TGTGCCAGCTTCCCTGGACACGTTTCTGGAAACACCATATATTTT. The chain links TRBV6-1 to TRBJ1-3, with D perhaps TRBD1 (5 bases). CDR1 and CDR2 from the germline V gene are MNHNS and SASEGT. This CDR3 region has 15 residues. Trimming pared 8 bases from V and 1 base from J, leaving 15 bases between.

This clonotype was recorded many times. V usage is TRBV28 and J usage is TRBJ1-5; the D is unclear. The germline V and J ends were trimmed by 6 bases and 6 bases, with 15 bases remaining between them. From germline, CDR1 is MDHEN and CDR2 SYDVKM. This CDR3 contains 14 residues. The CDR3 DNA is TGTGCCAGCAGCGTCCTGACTCCGGGTCAGCCCCAGCATTTT. It translates to CASSVLTPGQPQHF. The variable domain in full, completed from reference TRBV28 and TRBJ1-5, reads DVKVTQSSRYLVKRTGEKVFLECVQDMDHENMFWYRQDPGLGLRLIYFSYDVKMKEKGDIPEGYSVSREKKERFSLILESASTNQTSMYLCASSVLTPGQPQHFGDGTRLSIL.

Notes on this clonotype: The junction differs from germline at one of its ends, possibly a read error. V and J are TRBV6-5 and TRBJ2-7; D may correspond to TRBD1 or TRBD2 (5 bases each). The germline gives CDR1 MNHEY, CDR2 SVGAGI. The CDR3 has 14 residues. CDR3 coding DNA: TGTGCCAGCAGTTACCCGGGACCCCCCTACGATCAGTACTTC. Amino acid sequence: CASSYPGPPYDQYF.

This clonotype was seen more than once but under ten times. A clone one base away is much larger, so this may be a read error. The missing conserved phenylalanine or tryptophan at the end of this CDR3 makes a read error likely. This sequence joins TRBV6-2 or TRBV6-3 and TRBJ1-2, with TRBD1 as a possible D gene (6 bases). CDR1 and CDR2 (germline): MNHEY, SVGEGT. Trimming shortened V by 6 bases and J by 4 bases, and 12 bases separated the two germline ends. The CDR3 covers 13 residues. The CDR3 sequence is CASSQGILYGYTL. CDR3 coding DNA: TGTGCCAGCAGCCAGGGGATACTCTATGGCTACACCCTC.

This clonotype was recorded at least ten times. This chain links TRBV6-1 with TRBJ2-5; 7 bases are shared with TRBD2. This CDR3 has 13 amino acids. Trimming cost V 6 bases and J 5 bases; bases outside gene matches: 6. Germline V lookup: CDR1 MNHNS, CDR2 SASEGT. The CDR3: CASRRLAGETQYF. The CDR3 nucleotides are TGTGCCAGCAGACGACTAGCTGGGGAGACCCAGTACTTC.

This clonotype was detected ten times or more. The rearrangement uses TRBV27 and TRBJ1-3; 7 bases align to TRBD1. Per germline, CDR1 MNHEY and CDR2 SMNVEV (reference sequence). The CDR3 has 15 amino acids. Trimming cost V 2 bases and J 4 bases; bases outside gene matches: 5. DNA of the CDR3: TGTGCCAGCAGTTTAGAGGGGGCTGGAGGAAACACCATATATTTT. Its translation is CASSLEGAGGNTIYF.